This T cell receptor beta chain came from a study of blood T cell repertoires in COVID-19. The protocol was immunoSEQ multiplex PCR, while the TCRdb copy is restricted to in-frame clones and leaves out a portion. Of about 490,000 clones listed, approximately 83% are singletons. In germline, CDR1 is MNHEY, CDR2 SMNVEV (reference sequence). CDR3 length equals 14 residues. The V gene lost 5 bases and the J gene lost 7 bases, with 15 bases spanning the gap. This chain links TRBV27 with TRBJ1-5, with D perhaps TRBD1 (5 bases). The sequenced sample was peripheral blood. The source of this sequence is a human donor in a cohort sampled during active COVID-19. The CDR3 DNA reads TGTGCCAGCAGTCGCACCATCGGGGGGCAGCCCCAGCATTTT. Its protein product is CASSRTIGGQPQHF.